The TCR beta chain described here comes from a study of beta chain features in type 1 diabetes. Study-wide results and caveats: Researchers report that Type 1 diabetes patients had moderately but significantly shorter TCRB CDR3s across all four CD4+ subsets. For patients, the naive, central memory and Treg TCRB repertoires appeared more alike than for healthy donors. Insertions were fewer and deletions more numerous at VDJ junctions in type 1 diabetes patients.

Sorting based on CD45RO/CCR7/CD25/CD127/CD95/CD27 separated CD4+ naive, central memory, regulatory and stem cell-like memory cells. The isolated RNA, all of it, was reverse transcribed, so expressed TCRB transcripts were what got sequenced. Some clones are missing from TCRdb's copy, which holds only in-frame ones; the method was immunoSEQ multiplex PCR. Of hundreds of thousands of clones in the sample, approximately 8.2% were seen once. In this sample, this clone turned up a few times. As yet, its antigen is unknown. With V trimmed by 4 bases and J by 2 bases, 9 bases remained unmatched. CDR1 and CDR2 from the germline V gene are LGHNA and YNFKEQ. The CDR3 covers 17 residues.

This receptor was obtained from a woman between 18 and 29 years old in good health. Sequenced input: central memory CD4+ T cells from blood. The chain couples TRBV4-2 to TRBJ2-7; the match to TRBD2 covers 12 bases. For the CDR3, the DNA is TGTGCCAGCAGCCCCCAAGATACTAGCGGGAGGACCTACGAGCAGTACTTC. Translated: CASSPQDTSGRTYEQYF.